Sequencing of this T cell receptor (beta chain) was carried out in a study of cytomegalovirus exposure and HLA in healthy donors. About this clone itself: Its antigen is as yet unknown.

Overall study results and limits: Accurate prediction of HLA-A and HLA-B alleles (for most subjects) was reportedly achieved from TCR beta sequences. There were some V segments, including TRBV6-2 and TRBV6-3, excluded as indistinguishable.

Primers: 60 Vbeta forward and 13 Jbeta reverse. Clones were read by immunoSEQ multiplex PCR, and TCRdb kept only the in-frame ones, dropping some. Altogether about 150,000 clones are present, roughly 80% being singletons, with the ten largest covering approximately 2.9%. The CDR3 contains 15 residues. Germline trimming cut 1 base from V and 0 bases from J; bases unmatched to any gene: 2. The germline gives CDR1 SQVTM, CDR2 ANQGSEA. The TCR originated in a woman aged 30 to 39 in good health and CMV-seronegative. V usage is TRBV29-1 and J usage is TRBJ2-1; 8 bases match TRBD2. The sequenced material came from PBMCs. CDR3 sequence: CSVEGREGSYNEQFF. In nucleotides, the CDR3 is TGCAGCGTTGAAGGACGGGAGGGCTCCTACAATGAGCAGTTCTTC.